A single sample gave rise to the 13 T cell receptor beta chains below, sequenced in a study of cytomegalovirus exposure and HLA in healthy donors. The PCR made use of 60 Vbeta and 13 Jbeta primers. The repertoire was sequenced with immunoSEQ multiplex PCR; TCRdb's copy has only in-frame clones and lacks some. The sample has 200,000 to 250,000 clones; approximately 82% are singletons. Sequenced input: PBMCs. The receptors were gathered from a woman aged 40 to 55 in good health and CMV-seronegative.

This clone came up a few times. The gene calls are TRBV2 and TRBJ2-3; possibly TRBD1 for D (6 bases). Trimming took 11 bases from V and 6 from J, leaving 21 bases between them. Germline V CDR1 and CDR2: SNHLY, FYNNEI. The CDR3 contains 14 residues. The CDR3 nucleotides are TGTGCCTGCACTAGACAGGCGTCATCTGATACGCAGTATTTT. It translates to CACTRQASSDTQYF.

The chain couples TRBV19 to TRBJ2-3, with unresolved D. Deletions cut 5 bases from V and 0 bases from J, with 9 bases between. There are 14 residues in the CDR3. Germline V lookup: CDR1 LNHDA, CDR2 SQIVND (reference sequence). CDR3 DNA: TGTGCCAGTAGTGTAACGGTCAGCACAGATACGCAGTATTTT. Translating it yields CASSVTVSTDTQYF.

The V and J genes are TRBV5-1 and TRBJ1-2; D perhaps matches TRBD1 (6 bases). Germline V gene sequence: CDR1 SGHRS, CDR2 YFSETQ. Deletions cut 4 bases from V and 9 bases from J, with 19 bases between. This CDR3 is 14 amino acids long. The CDR3 DNA is TGCGCCAGCAGCACGGTAGAACAGGGCCGGAGCTACACCTTC. This gives the protein CASSTVEQGRSYTF.

This clone came up a few times. The rearrangement uses TRBV19 and TRBJ1-4, with no clear D. CDR1 and CDR2 (germline): LNHDA, SQIVND (reference sequence). Deletions cut 8 bases from V and 3 bases from J, with 10 bases between. The CDR3 runs 13 residues. CDR3 loop: CASSRAANEKLFF. The CDR3 DNA reads TGTGCCAGTTCGAGGGCAGCTAATGAAAAACTGTTTTTT.

V usage is TRBV27 and J usage is TRBJ2-7, with D hard to call. Germline loops: CDR1 MNHEY, CDR2 SMNVEV (reference sequence). The CDR3 is made up of 15 amino acids. Trimming stripped 5 bases from V and 2 bases from J, with 16 bases between. The CDR3 nucleotides are TGTGCCAGCAGTCCAACCCGAGCACAGACCTACGAGCAGTACTTC. Its protein is CASSPTRAQTYEQYF.

This chain uses TRBV5-4 with TRBJ1-2; 7 bases match TRBD1. Germline values: CDR1 SGHNT, CDR2 YYREEE (reference sequence). The trim removed 0 bases at V and 9 bases at J, leaving 2 bases unmatched. The CDR3 is made up of 12 amino acids. CDR3 DNA: TGTGCCAGCAGCTTGGAGGGACAGCGCTACACCTTC. Translated: CASSLEGQRYTF. Full variable domain (outside the CDR3, taken from reference TRBV5-4 and TRBJ1-2): ETGVTQSPTHLIKTRGQQVTLRCSSQSGHNTVSWYQQALGQGPQFIFQYYREEENGRGNFPPRFSGLQFPNYSSELNVNALELDDSALYLCASSLEGQRYTFGSGTRLTVV.

The chain recombines TRBV30 with TRBJ1-3; D gene ambiguous. V was shortened by 0 bases and J by 3 bases, with 9 bases between the two germline ends. The CDR3 spans 14 residues. CDR1 and CDR2 from the germline V gene are GTSNPN and SVGIG (reference sequence). CDR3 DNA: TGTGCCTGGAGTGTAGCCGGGTTTGGAAACACCATATATTTT. It specifies CAWSVAGFGNTIYF.

The rearrangement links TRBV19 to TRBJ2-2; a weak D match, TRBD1 (5 bases). Germline lookup yields CDR1 LNHDA and CDR2 SQIVND (reference sequence). This CDR3 spans 16 amino acids. V dropped 1 base and J dropped 6 bases, with 15 bases sitting between them. The CDR3 here is CASSIVGRVDPGELFF. Here the CDR3 DNA reads TGTGCCAGTAGTATAGTTGGCAGGGTGGATCCCGGGGAGCTGTTTTTT.

The chain employs TRBV23-1 and TRBJ2-7, with TRBD1 identical over 8 bases. TRBV23-1 is designated an ORF whose function remains uncertain. The CDR3 is 15 amino acids. V was clipped by 2 bases and J by 0 bases; unmatched bases: 3. CDR3 region: CASSQNRGSSYEQYF. In DNA, the CDR3 is TGCGCCAGCAGTCAAAACAGGGGGAGCTCCTACGAGCAGTACTTC.

The chain recombines TRBV5-1 with TRBJ2-1; the match to TRBD1 covers 8 bases. The CDR3 runs 15 residues. V lost 4 bases to trimming and J lost 8 bases; unmatched junction nucleotides: 11. The germline gives CDR1 SGHRS, CDR2 YFSETQ. CDR3 amino acids: CASSIGQGGEHEQFF. CDR3 nucleotide sequence: TGCGCCAGCAGCATAGGACAGGGAGGTGAACATGAGCAGTTCTTC.

The chain employs TRBV6-6 and TRBJ2-1, with a weak D call TRBD1 (6 bases). With 6 bases removed from V and 0 bases from J, the gap between germline ends came to 12 bases. The CDR3 extends over 15 amino acids. Germline lookup yields CDR1 MNHNY and CDR2 SVGAGI (reference sequence). The CDR3 spells CASRTRDTSYNEQFF. CDR3 DNA sequence: TGTGCCAGCAGAACCAGGGACACCTCCTACAATGAGCAGTTCTTC.

V is TRBV2 and J is TRBJ1-2; D ambiguous. V was shortened by 2 bases and J by 7 bases, with 5 bases between the two germline ends. The CDR3 has 11 residues. Germline lookup yields CDR1 SNHLY and CDR2 FYNNEI. CDR3 loop: CASSEFGGYTF. The CDR3 bases are TGTGCCAGCAGTGAATTCGGTGGCTACACCTTC.

This chain links TRBV27 with TRBJ1-2; 10 nucleotides align to TRBD1. Per the germline V gene, CDR1 is MNHEY and CDR2 is SMNVEV (reference sequence). The CDR3 is made up of 15 amino acids. The trim removed 4 bases at V and 5 bases at J, leaving 7 bases unmatched. The CDR3 coding sequence is TGTGCCAGCAGTTCCTCCGGGACAGGGGTATATGGCTACACCTTC. This encodes CASSSSGTGVYGYTF.